This passage covers 31 T cell receptor beta chains from one sample sequenced in a study of blood T cell repertoires in COVID-19. The data were produced by immunoSEQ multiplex PCR, yet TCRdb's version contains in-frame clones alone and is incomplete. The data contain roughly 70,000 clones, roughly 89% of them singletons. Sequencing was done on a sample of peripheral blood. All receptors derive from an older man with acute or convalescent COVID-19.

CDR3 DNA sequence: TGTGCCAGCAGCTTAGACGGGACAGTGAGTTCACCCCTCCACTTT. Its protein is CASSLDGTVSSPLHF. The rearrangement uses TRBV7-2 and TRBJ1-6, with 7 bases lining up with TRBD1. The CDR3 runs 15 residues. Germline CDR1 is SGHTA and CDR2 is FQGNSA. V was pared by 1 base and J by 9 bases, with 6 bases of the junction left unmatched.

The chain couples TRBV7-2 to TRBJ1-3, with TRBD1 identical over 7 bases. CDR1 SGHTA and CDR2 FQGNSA come from the germline V gene. This CDR3 region has 15 residues. V lost 1 base to trimming and J lost 4 bases; unmatched junction nucleotides: 4. This CDR3 is CASSLEGGTGNTIYF. The CDR3 DNA sequence: TGTGCCAGCAGCTTAGAAGGGGGCACCGGAAACACCATATATTTT.

The chain links TRBV30 to TRBJ2-2; D not resolved. Germline CDR1 and CDR2: GTSNPN and SVGIG (reference sequence). The V gene lost 3 bases and the J gene lost 6 bases, with 8 bases spanning the gap. The CDR3 has 12 residues. CDR3 loop: CAWSRVSGELFF. CDR3 bases: TGTGCCTGGAGCCGGGTCTCCGGGGAGCTGTTTTTT.

The chain is built from TRBV29-1 and TRBJ2-3; 10 bases align to TRBD1. This CDR3 has 14 amino acids. CDR1 is SQVTM and CDR2 is ANQGSEA in the germline V gene. V shed 7 bases and J 0 bases; nucleotides not matched to a gene: 4. The CDR3 sequence is CSGMGQGSTDTQYF. The CDR3 DNA reads as TGCAGCGGTATGGGACAGGGGAGCACAGATACGCAGTATTTT.

This clone was observed a handful of times. This chain connects TRBV5-1 to TRBJ1-2, with a possible D match to TRBD1 (5 bases). Germline V gene data show CDR1 as SGHRS and CDR2 as YFSETQ. Trimming took 2 bases from V and 8 from J, leaving 13 bases between them. CDR3 size: 13 residues. CDR3 DNA: TGCGCCAGCAGCTTCGGGGCGGGGCTGGGCTACACCTTC. Translated, it gives CASSFGAGLGYTF.

This clone was counted a few times. The chain employs TRBV6-1 and TRBJ1-5, with TRBD1 as a possible D gene (6 bases). The germline V gene has CDR1 MNHNS and CDR2 SASEGT. Deletions cut 3 bases from V and 6 bases from J, with 12 bases between. This CDR3 contains 14 residues. CDR3 nucleotide sequence: TGTGCCAGCAGTGAGGGACATAGGACTCAGCCCCAGCATTTT. Protein sequence: CASSEGHRTQPQHF.

In DNA form, the CDR3 reads TGTGCCAGCAGTTCTAGGGGACAGGGGAACACTGAAGCTTTCTTT. It translates to CASSSRGQGNTEAFF. This chain links TRBV6-6 with TRBJ1-1; TRBD1 agrees at 9 bases. The germline V gene encodes CDR1 MNHNY and CDR2 SVGAGI (reference sequence). This CDR3 contains 15 residues. Germline trimming cut 4 bases from V and 1 base from J; bases unmatched to any gene: 4.

On this clone itself: This CDR3 is also generated by other DNA sequences in the sample. The rearrangement joins TRBV5-1 to TRBJ1-1, with 7 nucleotides matching TRBD1. CDR1 is SGHRS, CDR2 YFSETQ, per germline. The CDR3 spans 14 residues. V shed 2 bases, J shed 1 base, and the junction held 2 bases outside the gene matches. Here the CDR3 DNA reads TGCGCCAGCAGCTTAGGGACAGCGAACACTGAAGCTTTCTTT. As protein: CASSLGTANTEAFF.

This chain joins TRBV7-2 and TRBJ1-2; unclear D gene. Germline loops: CDR1 SGHTA, CDR2 FQGNSA. The CDR3 has 16 residues. V was clipped by 1 base and J by 2 bases, with 14 bases between them. The CDR3 loop reads CASSLEGTAANYGYTF. The CDR3, as DNA: TGTGCCAGCAGCTTAGAGGGTACAGCGGCCAACTATGGCTACACCTTC.

The chain couples TRBV6-5 to TRBJ1-3, with a possible D match to TRBD1 (5 bases). Between the trimmed V and J ends, which lost 6 bases and 0 bases, there was a span of 12 bases. Germline V gene lookup returns CDR1 MNHEY and CDR2 SVGAGI. The CDR3 has 15 amino acids. CDR3 residues: CASSRDFSSGNTIYF. CDR3 bases: TGTGCCAGCAGCAGGGACTTTTCCTCTGGAAACACCATATATTTT.

The V gene is TRBV25-1, the J gene TRBJ1-2; 7 bases match TRBD1. Germline loops: CDR1 MGHDK, CDR2 SYGVNS. The CDR3 loop spans 16 amino acids. V trimming: 4 bases; J trimming: 0 bases; junction bases outside the gene matches: 8. The CDR3 DNA follows: TGTGCCAGCAGTGGGTCCGGGACAGAAGCTAACTATGGCTACACCTTC. Translating gives CASSGSGTEANYGYTF.

J is TRBJ1-1 and V is TRBV19; 8 nucleotides align to TRBD1. With V trimmed by 3 bases and J by 1 base, 4 bases remained unmatched. The germline gives CDR1 LNHDA, CDR2 SQIVND (reference sequence). The CDR3 is 15 amino acids. The CDR3 coding sequence is TGTGCCAGTAGTATGGACAGGGTTACGAACACTGAAGCTTTCTTT. Protein: CASSMDRVTNTEAFF.

This rearrangement joins TRBV10-3 to TRBJ1-5; perhaps TRBD1 as D (5 bases). CDR3 length: 13 amino acids. Trimming pared 4 bases from V and 3 bases from J, leaving 7 bases between. From germline, CDR1 is ENHRY and CDR2 SYGVKD. The CDR3 DNA follows: TGTGCCATCAGTGCGGACACCAATCAGCCCCAGCATTTT. It specifies CAISADTNQPQHF.

CDR3 loop: CASKGQGKDTQYF. DNA for the CDR3: TGTGCCAGCAAAGGGCAGGGGAAAGATACGCAGTATTTT. This sequence joins TRBV2 and TRBJ2-3, with D possibly being TRBD1 (6 bases). The germline CDR1 and CDR2 sequences are SNHLY and FYNNEI. V lost 7 bases and J 5 bases, leaving 13 bases between the germline ends. The CDR3 has 13 residues.

In its sample, this clone was seen a few times. This chain joins TRBV7-9 and TRBJ1-2, with TRBD1 identical over 8 bases. After removal of 5 bases from V and 6 bases from J, the junction contained 14 bases not matched to a gene. CDR3 length: 16 amino acids. CDR1 and CDR2 from the germline V gene are SEHNR and FQNEAQ (reference sequence). The CDR3 here is CASSEGASGGSNGYTF. The CDR3 DNA follows: TGTGCCAGCAGCGAAGGGGCCTCAGGGGGCAGCAATGGCTACACCTTC.

The chain employs TRBV29-1 and TRBJ1-1; D is perhaps TRBD1 (6 bases). Germline CDR1 reads SQVTM; CDR2 reads ANQGSEA. The germline V and J ends were trimmed by 7 bases and 5 bases, with 14 bases remaining between them. The CDR3 has 12 residues. The CDR3 DNA is TGCAGCGCTATGACAGGTCTAACTGAAGCTTTCTTT. This sequence encodes CSAMTGLTEAFF.

J is TRBJ1-5 and V is TRBV28; D gene ambiguous. The germline V and J ends were trimmed by 2 bases and 3 bases, with 8 bases remaining between them. CDR3 length equals 14 residues. CDR1 and CDR2 (germline): MDHEN, SYDVKM. This CDR3 is CASSLGRANQPQHF. CDR3 DNA sequence: TGTGCCAGCAGTTTAGGGAGGGCCAATCAGCCCCAGCATTTT.

V gene TRBV11-2 combines with J gene TRBJ1-3; TRBD1 matches 7 bases. The germline V gene has CDR1 SGHAT and CDR2 FQNNGV. V was clipped by 5 bases and J by 3 bases; unmatched bases: 1. CDR3 length: 13 amino acids. The CDR3 spells CASSQGGGNTIYF. CDR3 sequence (DNA): TGTGCCAGCAGCCAGGGGGGTGGAAACACCATATATTTT.

The chain is built from TRBV7-9 and TRBJ2-1; tentatively, D is TRBD1 (5 bases). The CDR3 is 12 amino acids. Germline-derived CDR1 and CDR2 are SEHNR and FQNEAQ (reference sequence). V lost 10 bases and J 9 bases, leaving 16 bases between the germline ends. The CDR3 loop is CAIGDRDPEQFF. CDR3 bases: TGTGCCATCGGCGACAGAGACCCTGAGCAGTTCTTC. The entire variable domain, with the rest obtained from reference TRBV7-9 and TRBJ2-1, is as follows: DTGVSQNPRHKITKRGQNVTFRCDPISEHNRLYWYRQTLGQGPEFLTYFQNEAQLEKSRLLSDRFSAERPKGSFSTLEIQRTEQGDSAMYLCAIGDRDPEQFFGPGTRLTVL.

This CDR3 reads CASSLGLHRPLRGLNTEAFF. The CDR3 region has the DNA TGCGCCAGCAGCTTGGGCCTCCACCGACCCCTAAGGGGTCTGAACACTGAAGCTTTCTTT. This sequence joins TRBV5-1 and TRBJ1-1; perhaps TRBD1 as D (5 bases). Germline CDR1 and CDR2: SGHRS and YFSETQ. This CDR3 is 20 amino acids long. V was shortened by 0 bases and J by 0 bases, with 24 bases between the two germline ends.

The rearrangement links TRBV2 to TRBJ1-6; D is undetermined. The CDR3 loop spans 15 amino acids. The V gene lost 2 bases and the J gene lost 4 bases, with 9 bases spanning the gap. Germline V gives CDR1 SNHLY, CDR2 FYNNEI. The CDR3, as DNA: TGTGCCAGCAGTGAAACGGCGACTTATAATTCACCCCTCCACTTT. Its translation is CASSETATYNSPLHF.

This chain joins TRBV9 and TRBJ2-1; TRBD1 matches 7 bases. The V gene end was trimmed by 3 bases and the J gene end by 5 bases; junction bases not matched to a gene: 11. CDR1 is SGDLS, CDR2 YYNGEE, per germline. The CDR3 totals 16 residues. The CDR3 nucleotides are TGTGCCAGCAGCGCCTCGACAGGGACCCAGAACAATGAGCAGTTCTTC. It encodes CASSASTGTQNNEQFF.

V and J are TRBV18 and TRBJ2-2; 12 nucleotides agree with TRBD1. This CDR3 contains 16 residues. The J segment lost 5 bases and the V segment lost 8 bases, leaving 9 bases of the junction unmatched. CDR1 and CDR2 from the germline V gene are KGHSH and LQKENI. The CDR3 loop is CASQSGQGARTGELFF. The DNA of the CDR3 is TGTGCCAGCCAATCGGGACAGGGGGCTCGAACCGGGGAGCTGTTTTTT.

V and J are TRBV5-4 and TRBJ1-2; 12 nucleotides align to TRBD1. Germline lookup yields CDR1 SGHNT and CDR2 YYREEE (reference sequence). V lost 3 bases to trimming and J lost 4 bases; unmatched junction nucleotides: 1. The CDR3 covers 14 residues. CDR3 sequence: CASSWDRGLYGYTF. CDR3 bases: TGTGCCAGCAGCTGGGACAGGGGGCTCTATGGCTACACCTTC.

This sequence joins TRBV5-1 and TRBJ1-1, with 9 bases lining up with TRBD1. The J segment lost 1 base and the V segment lost 3 bases, leaving 7 bases of the junction unmatched. Germline assignment: CDR1 SGHRS and CDR2 YFSETQ. CDR3 size: 16 residues. DNA of the CDR3: TGCGCCAGCAGCTATTCGACAGGGGGTTCGAACACTGAAGCTTTCTTT. Its translation: CASSYSTGGSNTEAFF.

V is TRBV11-2 and J is TRBJ1-3, with 8 bases identical to TRBD1. This CDR3 has 14 amino acids. CDR1 SGHAT and CDR2 FQNNGV come from the germline V gene. V trimming: 3 bases; J trimming: 4 bases; junction bases outside the gene matches: 2. CDR3 DNA: TGTGCCAGCAGCTTGGACAGGGTCGGAAACACCATATATTTT. Translation gives CASSLDRVGNTIYF.

The chain carries TRBV24-1 and TRBJ2-7, with D possibly matching TRBD1 (7 bases). Germline CDR1 is KGHDR and CDR2 is SFDVKD. CDR3 length: 15 residues. V was shortened by 2 bases and J by 2 bases, with 12 bases between the two germline ends. CDR3 bases: TGTGCCACCAGTGATTCCGCGGGACAGCCCTACGAGCAGTACTTC. This codes for CATSDSAGQPYEQYF.

The V gene is TRBV10-2, the J gene TRBJ1-1; 10 bases are shared with TRBD1. Trimming removed 8 bases from V and 5 bases from J; junction bases left unmatched: 5. Per germline, CDR1 WSHSY and CDR2 SAAADI. CDR3 length: 13 amino acids. The CDR3 protein is CASSTGGRTEAFF. In DNA, the CDR3 is TGCGCCAGCTCGACAGGGGGCAGGACTGAAGCTTTCTTT.

This chain uses TRBV9 with TRBJ2-2; the D gene is possibly TRBD1 (6 bases). Trimming shortened V by 0 bases and J by 6 bases, and 6 bases separated the two germline ends. Germline CDR1 reads SGDLS; CDR2 reads YYNGEE. This CDR3 contains 13 residues. For the CDR3, the DNA is TGTGCCAGCAGCGTAGGACAGGCCGGGGAGCTGTTTTTT. This sequence encodes CASSVGQAGELFF.

This chain links TRBV6-5 with TRBJ1-2, with D possibly matching TRBD1 (6 bases). Trimming removed 4 bases at V and 8 bases at J, with 14 bases between. Germline-derived CDR1 and CDR2 are MNHEY and SVGAGI. The CDR3 extends over 13 amino acids. CDR3 region: CASSSPLQGGYTF. The CDR3 DNA sequence: TGTGCCAGCAGTTCACCACTTCAGGGGGGCTACACCTTC.

The chain has TRBV5-1 and TRBJ1-1; D gene uncertain. The CDR3 runs to 13 residues. Germline V gene data show CDR1 as SGHRS and CDR2 as YFSETQ. V was cut by 0 bases and J by 9 bases, with 12 bases left in between. In DNA form, the CDR3 reads TGCGCCAGCAGCTTGGGCGTCAGTGGGCAAGCTTTCTTT. Translation: CASSLGVSGQAFF.